The T cell receptor (beta chain) described here comes from a study of molecular identifiers for immune sequencing clone quantification (dated by TCRdb to the late 2010s). About the study as a whole: For a replicate experiment, RNA from 20,000 or 100,000 naive CD8 T cells was divided into five aliquots, and four of the five aliquots were sequenced. This methods study benchmarked molecular-identifier clustering-based TCR repertoire sequencing (MIDCIRS) and TCR RNA copy counting, using CD8 T cells to do so. Summary of the overall study and its limitations: The naive libraries included spiked-in Jurkat TCR RNA (about nine copies' worth), and this Jurkat TCR RNA is not part of the donor repertoire. In CMV-specific effector cells, over 99% of molecules were held by clones above 20 RNA copies, whereas under 1% of molecules were held by such clones in naive cells. Identical TCR molecules sharing a barcode could cause highly expanded clone sizes to be underestimated. Even against a background of approximately 1 million naive CD8 T cells, spiked-in Jurkat TCR RNA amounting to a single cell's worth was reported to be detectable. When barcode sub-clustering was omitted, TCR diversity was inflated by chimeric consensus sequences, with chimeras reaching as high as 47%. Modeling gave about 3 recovered TCR RNA copies per cell versus around 10 by digital PCR, implying 25% to 30% capture efficiency.

Libraries of naive CD8 T cells were built from anywhere between roughly 20,000 and 1,100,000 sorted cells, with 10%, 30% or 50% of the purified RNA used. Naive CD8 T cells, defined as CD8+CD4-CCR7+CD45RA+, were FACS-sorted into RLT Plus buffer on a BD FACSAria II. To test detection sensitivity, Jurkat RNA equal to ten TCR copies was added to samples of about 20,000-1,000,000 naive CD8 T cells. Enrichment of CD8 T cells was done with RosetteSep CD8+ T Cell Enrichment Cocktail plus Ficoll-Paque, and ACK red cell lysis came afterward. The CDR3 runs 13 residues from the cysteine to the phenylalanine. The only DNA kept is the CDR3, 39 bases in frame from the first base. The junction carries 11 bases between V and J, which are trimmed by 5 bases and 3 bases respectively. The germline V gene gives CDR1 as SGHAT and CDR2 as FQNNGV. The table lists this clonotype with many counts. Which antigen it targets is not known. No quality values exist for individual bases; no much larger clone is one base distant.

Libraries came from PCR. TCRdb records Illumina HiSeq 4000 as the sequencer. Bulk TCR libraries were generated as previously described, with the TCR primers listed in Table S5 used. Total RNA was purified with the Qiagen AllPrep DNA/RNA kit. Before analysis, reads from multiple sequencing runs of one library were combined. Per the authors' processing: Reads were retained only if an exact TCR constant sequence was present, and the retained reads were trimmed to 150 nt and grouped according to their 12-nt molecular barcodes. Reads within each barcode group were sub-clustered using a 15% Levenshtein threshold, and quality-weighted consensus sequences were constructed for each RNA molecule. Non-functional sequences were removed, as were lower-count sequences one edit away from another. Based on fitting two negative binomial distributions, any barcode sub-cluster with under 20% of the maximum read count was discarded. TCRdb handled the public reads itself, with Q25 trimming in fastp and clone calling in MiXCR, and kept productive beta chains. Every CDR3 protein is listed once, alongside the most common genes and DNA of its rows. What appears here as the V and J calls and clone size reflects TCRdb's work, not the paper's. This sample holds approximately 550,000 distinct CDR3 sequences; 20% to 25% were observed only once. Clones ranked in the top ten supply 0.65% to 0.95% of the sample.

This clonotype originated in a human donor in good health. Some libraries in this study had Jurkat cell RNA spiked in. Here the chain combines TRBV11-2 and TRBJ2-7; the D gene is perhaps TRBD2, on 5 matching bases. The sequenced sample consisted of naive CD8+ T cells from blood, with Jurkat cell RNA spiked in. Per the publication, the cell subset or site label means: FACS-sorted CD8+CD4-CCR7+CD45RA+ naive T cells. The CDR3 protein sequence reads: CASSPRGRYEQYF. In nucleotide form, the sequence is TGTGCCAGCAGCCCCCGCGGGCGCTACGAGCAGTACTTC.